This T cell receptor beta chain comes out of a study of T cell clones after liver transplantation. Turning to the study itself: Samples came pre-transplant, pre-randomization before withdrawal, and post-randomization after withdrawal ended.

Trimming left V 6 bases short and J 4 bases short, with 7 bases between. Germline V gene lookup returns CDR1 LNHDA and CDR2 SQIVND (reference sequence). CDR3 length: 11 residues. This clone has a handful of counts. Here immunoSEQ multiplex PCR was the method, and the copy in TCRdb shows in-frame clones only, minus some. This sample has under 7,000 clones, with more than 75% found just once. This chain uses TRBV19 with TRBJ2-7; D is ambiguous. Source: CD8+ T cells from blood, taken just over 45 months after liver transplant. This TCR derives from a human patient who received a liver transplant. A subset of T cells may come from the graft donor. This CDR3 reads CASRSVYEQYF. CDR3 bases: TGTGCCAGTAGATCAGTTTACGAGCAGTACTTC.